This is a list of T cell receptor beta chains from one sample in a study of identical twins. TCRdb re-called the 5' RACE reads through MiXCR, storing one row per CDR3 protein. The top ten clones hold around 5.1% of a sample with about 210,000 distinct CDR3 sequences, roughly 10% of them seen once. The specimen was memory (CD45RO+) T cells sorted from blood. The receptors come from a woman between 18 and 29 years old in good health. The CDR3 runs from the conserved cysteine through the conserved F or W. Each record gives: J gene, V gene, clone size, D gene, CDR3 protein, CDR3 DNA. The D gene is left open where the match is weak. Part of the rows lack a size; the others show once, few, many or a class for expanded clones.

TRBJ2-3,TRBV5-4,.,TRBD2,CASNLGASGTSDTQYF,TGTGCCAGCAATTTGGGGGCTAGCGGGACTTCAGATACGCAGTATTTT
TRBJ1-2,TRBV10-2,many,TRBD1,CASMEDRGVYTF,TGCGCCAGCATGGAGGACAGGGGAGTCTACACCTTC
TRBJ2-2,TRBV7-7,.,TRBD2,CAIIAGERGTGELFF,TGTGCCATTATAGCGGGAGAGCGCGGAACCGGGGAGCTGTTTTTT
TRBJ2-2,TRBV20-1,few,TRBD2,CSARVTSGTGELFF,TGCAGTGCTAGAGTGACTAGCGGGACCGGGGAGCTGTTTTTT
TRBJ2-2,TRBV7-2,.,.,CASSSQTGELFF,TGTGCCAGCAGCTCCCAAACCGGGGAGCTGTTTTTT
TRBJ1-2,TRBV7-9,.,.,CASSLVPGDYGYTF,TGTGCCAGCAGCTTAGTGCCAGGGGACTATGGCTACACCTTC
TRBJ2-7,TRBV18,few,.,CASSPHTGSEQYF,TGTGCCAGCTCACCCCATACAGGCTCCGAGCAGTACTTC
TRBJ1-1,TRBV19,.,.,CASSIVMTAANEEAFF,TGTGCCAGTAGTATAGTGATGACGGCCGCGAATGAGGAAGCTTTCTTT
TRBJ2-2,TRBV7-6,.,TRBD1,CASSPYTGETGELFF,TGTGCCAGCAGCCCTTATACAGGGGAGACCGGGGAGCTGTTTTTT
TRBJ1-2,TRBV20-1,many,.,CSARAGQRYTF,TGCAGTGCTAGAGCTGGACAGCGCTACACCTTC
TRBJ2-1,TRBV14,.,.,CASSQALSFDVRREYNEQFF,TGTGCCAGCAGCCAAGCTTTATCTTTTGATGTCAGGAGAGAATACAATGAGCAGTTCTTC
TRBJ2-3,TRBV24-1,.,TRBD1,CATSSGQGNSDTQYF,TGTGCCACCTCGTCGGGACAGGGTAATTCAGATACGCAGTATTTT
TRBJ2-1,TRBV11-2,.,TRBD2,CASSLSPWASGGGDEQFF,TGTGCCAGCAGCTTATCCCCCTGGGCGAGCGGGGGAGGCGATGAGCAGTTCTTC
TRBJ1-2,TRBV5-1,many,.,CASSLDGANYGYTF,TGCGCCAGCAGCTTGGATGGAGCTAACTATGGCTACACCTTC
TRBJ1-2,TRBV19,few,.,CASSANGDIYGYTF,TGTGCCAGTAGTGCGAACGGGGACATCTATGGCTACACCTTC
TRBJ2-7,TRBV4-2,.,.,CASSQEKANEQYF,TGTGCCAGCAGCCAAGAGAAGGCGAACGAGCAGTACTTC
TRBJ1-2,TRBV4-3,few,.,CASSVRDKGTYGYTF,TGCGCCAGCAGCGTCCGGGACAAGGGGACCTATGGCTACACCTTC
TRBJ2-3,TRBV10-3,few,.,CAIKQGSTDTQYF,TGTGCCATCAAGCAGGGTAGCACAGATACGCAGTATTTT
TRBJ2-1,TRBV18,.,.,CASSPLQEQFF,TGTGCCAGCTCACCCTTACAGGAGCAGTTCTTC
TRBJ2-7,TRBV5-4,few,TRBD1,CASSLGLGQNSYEQYF,TGTGCCAGCAGCTTGGGGTTGGGACAGAACTCCTACGAGCAGTACTTC
TRBJ2-3,TRBV10-3,many,.,CAISDLGGTSTDTQYF,TGTGCCATCAGTGATTTAGGCGGAACTAGCACAGATACGCAGTATTTT
TRBJ2-2,TRBV6-1,few,.,CASSRTGSANTGELFF,TGTGCCAGCAGCCGAACCGGTTCCGCGAACACCGGGGAGCTGTTTTTT
TRBJ2-7,TRBV5-5,few,.,CASSLGGEEQYF,TGTGCCAGCAGCTTGGGTGGTGAGGAGCAGTACTTC
TRBJ2-7,TRBV15,few,.,CATSRAEESYEQYF,TGTGCCACCAGCAGAGCAGAGGAATCCTACGAGCAGTACTTC
TRBJ1-1,TRBV20-1,.,.,CSAIKGNTEAFF,TGCAGTGCTATTAAAGGAAACACTGAAGCTTTCTTT
TRBJ1-4,TRBV19,once,.,CASSIGGKLFF,TGTGCCAGTAGTATCGGTGGAAAACTGTTTTTT
TRBJ1-5,TRBV27,.,.,CASSSADRQPQHF,TGTGCCAGCAGTTCGGCAGATCGGCAGCCCCAGCATTTT
TRBJ2-7,TRBV5-1,few,TRBD1,CASSSGTEYEQYF,TGCGCCAGCAGTTCCGGGACAGAGTACGAGCAGTACTTC
TRBJ2-5,TRBV7-8,few,TRBD2,CASSPTSGRLSETQYF,TGTGCCAGCAGCCCAACTAGCGGGAGATTGTCCGAGACCCAGTACTTC
TRBJ2-7,TRBV18,few,.,CASSPLAPPGEQYF,TGTGCCAGCTCACCCCTAGCCCCGCCGGGTGAGCAGTACTTC
TRBJ2-1,TRBV11-3,.,TRBD2,CASRTGLVANEQFF,TGTGCCAGCAGAACAGGACTAGTTGCAAATGAGCAGTTCTTC
TRBJ1-1,TRBV12-3/TRBV12-4,many,TRBD1,CASSNRGTNTEAFF,TGTGCCAGCAGTAACAGGGGTACGAACACTGAAGCTTTCTTT
TRBJ1-1,TRBV7-3,few,.,CASSFLGGSTEAFF,TGTGCCAGCAGCTTTTTAGGAGGAAGCACTGAAGCTTTCTTT
TRBJ2-7,TRBV5-1,many,TRBD1,CASSAGQGRSYEQYF,TGCGCCAGCAGCGCAGGACAGGGAAGATCCTACGAGCAGTACTTC
TRBJ2-2,TRBV19,.,.,CASAIANTGELFF,TGTGCCAGTGCCATCGCGAACACCGGGGAGCTGTTTTTT
TRBJ1-5,TRBV25-1,.,.,CASGWGVQPQHF,TGTGCCAGTGGGTGGGGGGTTCAGCCCCAGCATTTT
TRBJ2-7,TRBV20-1,few,TRBD2,CSAGLAGAVAQYF,TGCAGTGCTGGACTAGCGGGAGCGGTCGCGCAGTACTTC
TRBJ2-1,TRBV11-3,many,.,CASSLDGTYNEQFF,TGTGCCAGCAGCCTGGATGGCACCTACAATGAGCAGTTCTTC
TRBJ2-1,TRBV20-1,many,TRBD1,CSARDRLRGSYNEQFF,TGCAGTGCTAGAGATCGTCTCAGGGGGAGCTACAATGAGCAGTTCTTC
TRBJ2-7,TRBV11-3,.,.,CASSLSELQAYEQYF,TGTGCCAGCAGCTTATCCGAGCTCCAGGCCTACGAGCAGTACTTC